This T cell receptor (beta chain) derives from a study of OX40 agonist ivuxolimab in advanced cancers. Germline-derived CDR1 and CDR2 are LNHNV and YYDKDF (reference sequence). The CDR3 runs 15 residues. Trimming stripped 0 bases from V and 9 bases from J, with 14 bases between. By frequency in the sample, this clone is medium-sized. This table comes from immunoSEQ multiplex PCR, and its TCRdb copy is limited to in-frame clones, with some not included. The sample has over 20,000 clones, 60% to 80% seen once; the top ten hold roughly 25%. The rearrangement links TRBV15 to TRBJ2-2; D possibly corresponds to TRBD2 (5 bases). Sample: CD4+ or CD8+ T cells sorted from blood, taken in a trial of the OX40 agonist ivuxolimab. The sequence derives from an adult with an advanced solid tumor such as melanoma, head and neck, liver or kidney cancer. DNA of the CDR3: TGTGCCACCAGCAGAGATAACCCAGACTACCGGGAGCTGTTTTTT. Protein: CATSRDNPDYRELFF.